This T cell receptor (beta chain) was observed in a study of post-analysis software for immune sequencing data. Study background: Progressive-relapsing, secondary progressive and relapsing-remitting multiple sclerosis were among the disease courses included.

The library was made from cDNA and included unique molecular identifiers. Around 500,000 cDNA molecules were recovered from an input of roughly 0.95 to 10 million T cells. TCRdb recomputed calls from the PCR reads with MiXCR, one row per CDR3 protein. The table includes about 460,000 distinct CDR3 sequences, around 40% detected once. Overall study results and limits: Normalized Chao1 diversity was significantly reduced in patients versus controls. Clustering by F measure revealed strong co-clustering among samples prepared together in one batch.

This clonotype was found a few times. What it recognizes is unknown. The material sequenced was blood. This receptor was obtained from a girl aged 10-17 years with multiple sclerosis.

The CDR3 reads CASSPDGNTEAFF. The CDR3 coding sequence is TGTGCCAGCAGCCCCGACGGGAACACTGAAGCTTTCTTT. V and J are TRBV7-3 and TRBJ1-1, with no clear D. The V and J ends lost 5 bases and 1 base respectively, with 8 bases between them. Germline assignment: CDR1 SGHTA and CDR2 FQGTGA. The CDR3 runs 13 residues.